A selection of T cell receptor beta chains follows, all from one sample in a study of blood T cell repertoires in COVID-19. Profiled with immunoSEQ multiplex PCR; TCRdb holds only in-frame clones, not every one. The table has about 170,000 clones, 84% seen once. Specimen: peripheral blood. These receptors were collected from a man aged 40-49 years who had recovered from COVID-19. CDR3s include the opening cysteine and the closing phenylalanine or tryptophan. Each record gives: V gene, J gene, clone size, D gene, CDR3 protein, CDR3 DNA. The D gene is left open where the match is weak. Not every row has a clone size; where given, it reads once, few, many or a size class.

TRBV28,TRBJ2-7,NA,TRBD1,CASSLDRWAYEQYF,TGTGCCAGCAGTTTGGACAGGTGGGCCTACGAGCAGTACTTC
TRBV6-6,TRBJ1-1,NA,NA,CASSRNSRLGTIMQGTEAFF,TGTGCCAGCAGCCGCAACTCGAGACTCGGGACTATTATGCAGGGAACTGAAGCTTTCTTT
TRBV6-6,TRBJ1-1,NA,TRBD1,CASSDRDRDTEAFF,TGTGCCAGCAGTGACCGGGACAGGGACACTGAAGCTTTCTTT
TRBV5-1,TRBJ2-2,NA,NA,CASSFGLMNTGELFF,TGCGCCAGCAGCTTTGGACTCATGAACACCGGGGAGCTGTTTTTT
TRBV19,TRBJ1-1,NA,NA,CASNLRGGNTEAFF,TGTGCCAGTAACCTAAGGGGTGGGAACACTGAAGCTTTCTTT
TRBV19,TRBJ1-5,NA,TRBD1,CASSTDRESNQPQHF,TGTGCCAGTAGTACGGACAGGGAAAGCAATCAGCCCCAGCATTTT
TRBV9,TRBJ2-1,NA,TRBD2,CASSPRSGGGNEQFF,TGTGCCAGCAGCCCTCGTTCCGGGGGGGGCAATGAGCAGTTCTTC
TRBV7-8,TRBJ1-4,few,NA,CASSPGQYNEKLFF,TGTGCCAGCAGCCCAGGACAGTATAATGAAAAACTGTTTTTT
TRBV19,TRBJ2-2,once,NA,CASTLSGWNTGELFF,TGTGCCAGTACTCTTTCGGGATGGAACACCGGGGAGCTGTTTTTT
TRBV12-2,TRBJ2-7,NA,NA,CASRLGCHRDF,TGTGCAAGTCGCTTAGGGTGCCACCGGGACTTC
TRBV27,TRBJ1-2,NA,TRBD1,CASSFIATGDGYTF,TGTGCCAGCAGTTTTATCGCGACAGGGGATGGCTACACCTTC
TRBV2,TRBJ2-5,NA,NA,CASRAVEAQETQYF,TGTGCCAGCAGAGCAGTGGAGGCCCAAGAGACCCAGTACTTC
TRBV24-1,TRBJ2-3,NA,NA,CATSDRGAVYTQYF,TGTGCCACCAGTGATAGGGGTGCTGTATATACGCAGTATTTT
TRBV12-3/TRBV12-4,TRBJ1-2,NA,NA,CASSLSGFGYTF,TGTGCCAGCAGTTTATCGGGTTTTGGCTACACCTTC
TRBV18,TRBJ1-4,NA,NA,CASSPHLRNSGNEKLFF,TGTGCCAGCTCACCACACTTGAGGAACTCGGGAAATGAAAAACTGTTTTTT
TRBV21-1,TRBJ2-7,NA,NA,CASSKNRESHEQYF,TGTGCCAGCAGCAAGAACAGGGAGTCCCACGAGCAGTACTTC
TRBV28,TRBJ1-5,NA,TRBD1,CASSGDRMQPQHF,TGTGCCAGCAGCGGGGACAGGATGCAGCCCCAGCATTTT
TRBV11-2,TRBJ2-2,NA,TRBD1,CASSLGGTGDTGELFF,TGTGCCAGCAGCTTAGGAGGGACAGGGGACACCGGGGAGCTGTTTTTT
TRBV5-5,TRBJ1-6,many,TRBD1,CASSLGPLMTGENSPLHF,TGTGCCAGCAGCTTGGGTCCGCTTATGACAGGGGAGAATTCACCCCTCCACTTT
TRBV18,TRBJ1-1,NA,NA,CASSPSSVNTEAFF,TGTGCCAGCTCACCATCGTCTGTGAACACTGAAGCTTTCTTT
TRBV27,TRBJ2-5,once,TRBD1,CASSSGRGLETQYF,TGTGCCAGCAGTTCTGGCAGGGGGCTAGAGACCCAGTACTTC
TRBV30,TRBJ1-1,NA,NA,CAWSVESEAFF,TGTGCCTGGAGTGTAGAGTCGGAAGCTTTCTTT
TRBV28,TRBJ2-2,NA,TRBD2,CASSSGGTGELFF,TGTGCCAGCAGTTCGGGGGGTACCGGGGAGCTGTTTTTT
TRBV10-1,TRBJ2-2,NA,TRBD1,CASTSSGQGVVNGELFF,TGCGCCAGCACCTCCTCGGGACAGGGGGTTGTTAACGGGGAGCTGTTTTTT
TRBV6-5,TRBJ2-5,NA,NA,CASSMIRGAQETQYF,TGTGCCAGCAGTATGATCAGGGGGGCCCAGGAGACCCAGTACTTC
TRBV3-1/TRBV3-2,TRBJ2-7,NA,NA,CASSQGRYEQYF,TGTGCCAGCAGCCAGGGGAGGTACGAGCAGTACTTC
TRBV5-1,TRBJ2-3,NA,NA,CASRTDYREGGTDTQYF,TGCGCCAGCAGAACCGATTACAGGGAGGGTGGGACAGATACGCAGTATTTT
TRBV6-5,TRBJ2-1,once,TRBD2,CASSYSAGRAYNEQFF,TGTGCCAGCAGTTACAGCGCCGGGAGGGCCTACAATGAGCAGTTCTTC
TRBV29-1,TRBJ1-2,NA,NA,CSVEDPRNYGYTF,TGCAGCGTTGAAGATCCGCGGAACTATGGCTACACCTTC
TRBV29-1,TRBJ1-1,NA,TRBD1,CSARTGVYTEAFF,TGCAGCGCCCGGACAGGGGTTTATACTGAAGCTTTCTTT
TRBV7-2,TRBJ2-2,NA,TRBD2,CASSLASGRYTGELFF,TGTGCCAGCAGCTTAGCTAGCGGGAGATACACCGGGGAGCTGTTTTTT
TRBV7-2,TRBJ2-3,NA,NA,CASSPRRASTDTQYF,TGTGCCAGCAGCCCGCGAAGAGCTAGCACAGATACGCAGTATTTT
TRBV28,TRBJ1-1,NA,TRBD1,CASSFAGTGLTEAFF,TGTGCCAGCAGTTTCGCCGGGACAGGGCTAACTGAAGCTTTCTTT
TRBV28,TRBJ1-2,NA,TRBD1,CASSPPSPATGDYGYTF,TGTGCCAGCAGCCCGCCCAGCCCTGCGACAGGGGACTATGGCTACACCTTC
TRBV27,TRBJ1-2,NA,NA,CASRAGDGYTF,TGTGCCAGCAGGGCGGGGGATGGCTACACCTTC
TRBV6-5,TRBJ2-7,NA,NA,CASSLASAATYEQYF,TGTGCCAGCAGTCTCGCCTCAGCGGCGACCTACGAGCAGTACTTC
TRBV6-6,TRBJ2-1,NA,TRBD2,CASRPTSGSSYNEQFF,TGTGCCAGCAGACCGACTAGCGGTAGCTCCTACAATGAGCAGTTCTTC
TRBV28,TRBJ1-6,NA,NA,CASSLTAGLGSPLHF,TGTGCCAGCAGTTTAACGGCAGGACTTGGATCACCCCTCCACTTT
TRBV7-6,TRBJ2-5,NA,NA,CASSLSTSYILETQYF,TGTGCCAGCAGCTTATCGACTTCGTATATCTTAGAGACCCAGTACTTC
TRBV7-9,TRBJ2-1,NA,NA,CASSLGRGEQFF,TGTGCCAGCAGCTTAGGGCGGGGTGAGCAGTTCTTC
TRBV7-8,TRBJ1-2,NA,TRBD1,CASSLVGQGQGVNGYTF,TGTGCCAGCAGCTTAGTAGGCCAGGGACAGGGGGTAAATGGCTACACCTTC
TRBV5-6,TRBJ1-2,NA,NA,CASSTAAEGGYTF,TGTGCCAGCAGTACAGCTGCTGAGGGTGGCTACACCTTC
TRBV7-6,TRBJ2-1,NA,TRBD2,CASSSTVAGGINEQFF,TGTGCCAGCAGCTCCACAGTAGCGGGGGGGATCAATGAGCAGTTCTTC
TRBV27,TRBJ1-2,few,TRBD1,CASSPRTGTLYGYTF,TGTGCCAGCAGTCCACGGACAGGGACCCTCTATGGCTACACCTTC
TRBV3-1/TRBV3-2,TRBJ2-5,NA,TRBD1,CASSDGDRGLETQYF,TGTGCCAGCAGTGACGGGGACAGGGGTTTGGAGACCCAGTACTTC
TRBV5-1,TRBJ1-4,once,TRBD1,CASSWTATGGNEKLFF,TGCGCCAGCAGCTGGACCGCGACAGGGGGCAATGAAAAACTGTTTTTT
TRBV3-1/TRBV3-2,TRBJ2-6,NA,TRBD1,CASSLGQGSSGANVLTF,TGTGCCAGCAGCCTGGGACAGGGCAGCTCTGGGGCCAACGTCCTGACTTTC
TRBV3-1/TRBV3-2,TRBJ1-2,NA,NA,CASSQNTGLTRGYTF,TGTGCCAGCAGCCAAAATACAGGGTTAACGCGTGGCTACACCTTC